This T cell receptor beta chain comes out of a study of cytomegalovirus exposure and HLA in healthy donors. Study information: Researchers previously reported finding fewer than 120 million unique TCR beta sequences from around 200 million T cells.

This CDR3 has 14 residues. With 1 base clipped from V and 14 bases from J, the junction kept 11 bases outside the gene matches. Germline-derived CDR1 and CDR2 are SGHAT and FQNNGV. This clone has more than one count but fewer than ten. The PCR used 60 Vbeta and 13 Jbeta primers. Clones were sequenced by immunoSEQ multiplex PCR, and TCRdb holds only the in-frame ones, with some missing. The top ten clones hold less than 9.5% of a sample with just under 95,000 clones, over 75% of them seen once. This TCR came from a man aged 45-60 years in good health and CMV-seropositive. The rearrangement joins TRBV11-2 to TRBJ2-1, with 7 positions matching TRBD1. The sequenced sample consisted of PBMCs. As DNA, the CDR3 is TGTGCCAGCAGCTTAGTAGGGCGGACAGGTCGAAAGTTCTTC. This codes for CASSLVGRTGRKFF.